This T cell receptor (beta chain) was captured by sequencing in a study of human T cells and chemical hapten exposure. In the study overall: The use of 2% DPC on around 2 cm by around 2 cm of upper inner arm skin constituted sensitization.

Each cDNA molecule in the library carried unique molecular identifiers. One entry per CDR3 protein, called by TCRdb with MiXCR from the RACE reads. There are around 120,000 distinct CDR3 sequences in the sample; around 13% occur only once, and 0.92% lies in the top ten. Documented time point: patch test 1, 2 weeks after DPC sensitization. Indicated treatment: therapeutic diphenylcyclopropenone sensitization with weekly scalp DPC. CDR1 is LGHNA and CDR2 is YSLEER in the germline V gene. V was clipped by 0 bases and J by 4 bases, with 12 bases between them. This CDR3 has 16 amino acids. This chain links TRBV4-3 with TRBJ2-2; weak D call: TRBD2 (6 bases). This TCR derives from a man aged 18 to 30 with alopecia areata. Some clones in this sample may be carry-over from other donors' samples. This specimen was whole blood, taken in connection with sensitization to the hapten diphenylcyclopropenone (DPC). CDR3 sequence (DNA): TGCGCCAGCAGCCAAGATCCCACTAGCCCCACCGGGGAGCTGTTTTTT. This translates into CASSQDPTSPTGELFF.